These 14 T cell receptor beta chains originate from one sample sequenced in a study of T cell responses to AZD1222 COVID-19 vaccine. The method was immunoSEQ multiplex PCR; TCRdb's version includes in-frame clones alone and lacks a portion of them. In the table there are approximately 73,000 clones, about 82% of which are singletons. Sequencing used peripheral blood, obtained on day 0 of AZD1222 vaccination. These receptors originate from an adult in good health.

The count of this clone is one. This sequence joins TRBV7-2 and TRBJ2-7; 9 positions match TRBD1. CDR3 length: 14 residues. In germline, CDR1 is SGHTA, CDR2 FQGNSA. Trimming cost V 5 bases and J 1 base; bases outside gene matches: 3. The CDR3 is CASSVDRGSYEQYF. CDR3 in DNA: TGTGCCAGCAGCGTGGACAGGGGATCCTACGAGCAGTACTTC.

The gene calls are TRBV7-2 and TRBJ1-4; D gene ambiguous. Germline assignment: CDR1 SGHTA and CDR2 FQGNSA. There are 14 residues in the CDR3. V was clipped by 0 bases and J by 4 bases, with 6 bases between them. The CDR3, as DNA: TGTGCCAGCAGCTTAGCTTCCCGTAATGAAAAACTGTTTTTT. Encoded protein: CASSLASRNEKLFF.

The chain is built from TRBV6-1 and TRBJ1-2; D may be TRBD1 (5 bases). Germline CDR1 and CDR2: MNHNS and SASEGT. V lost 3 bases and J lost 5, with 13 bases in between. The CDR3 runs to 14 residues. In DNA, the CDR3 is TGTGCCAGCAGTGATTCTCAGGGCCCATATGGCTACACCTTC. Amino acid sequence: CASSDSQGPYGYTF.

The CDR3 sequence is CASRGGPTKNIQYF. CDR3 in DNA: TGTGCCAGCAGGGGAGGGCCGACCAAAAACATTCAGTACTTC. The chain couples TRBV2 to TRBJ2-4; 7 bases map to TRBD2. The V gene end was trimmed by 6 bases and the J gene end by 2 bases; junction bases not matched to a gene: 4. Germline CDR1 and CDR2: SNHLY and FYNNEI. CDR3 length: 14 residues.

The J gene is TRBJ2-5, the V gene TRBV7-9, with 10 bases lining up with TRBD1. Germline V gene data show CDR1 as SEHNR and CDR2 as FQNEAQ (reference sequence). This CDR3 spans 16 amino acids. Trimming removed 1 base from V and 2 bases from J; junction bases left unmatched: 4. The CDR3 protein is CASSLGDRGQQETQYF. CDR3 sequence (DNA): TGTGCCAGCAGCTTAGGGGACAGGGGACAGCAAGAGACCCAGTACTTC.

The chain is built from TRBV2 and TRBJ2-5, with a possible D match to TRBD1 (5 bases). The V end was cut by 4 bases, the J end by 2 bases, with 14 bases between. This CDR3 has 15 residues. Germline assignment: CDR1 SNHLY and CDR2 FYNNEI. CDR3 in amino acids: CASSASTGRQETQYF. Written as DNA, the CDR3 is TGTGCCAGCAGTGCATCCACAGGCCGACAAGAGACCCAGTACTTC.

This clone came up once. V and J are TRBV12-5 and TRBJ2-1, with unresolved D. Germline CDR1 reads LGHNT; CDR2 reads FRNRAP. V shed 0 bases and J shed 8 bases, with 17 bases lying between them. The CDR3 extends over 16 amino acids. The CDR3 coding sequence is TGTGCTAGTGGTTTGGTCGACGCAGGTGTCGGCGATGAGCAGTTCTTC. It encodes CASGLVDAGVGDEQFF. Complete variable domain (other parts from reference TRBV12-5 and TRBJ2-1): DARVTQTPRHKVTEMGQEVTMRCQPILGHNTVFWYRQTMMQGLELLAYFRNRAPLDDSGMPKDRFSAEMPDATLATLKIQPSEPRDSAVYFCASGLVDAGVGDEQFFGPGTRLTVL.

The V and J genes are TRBV6-5 and TRBJ2-7; 7 bases agree with TRBD2. The V segment lost 8 bases and the J segment 2 bases; nucleotides outside the gene matches: 3. The CDR3 loop spans 12 amino acids. In germline, CDR1 is MNHEY, CDR2 SVGAGI. The CDR3 sequence is CASLAETYEQYF. The DNA of the CDR3 is TGTGCCAGCCTAGCGGAGACCTACGAGCAGTACTTC.

The chain combines TRBV19 with TRBJ1-6; weak D call: TRBD1 (5 bases). CDR1 and CDR2 from the germline V gene are LNHDA and SQIVND (reference sequence). The V end was cut by 4 bases, the J end by 10 bases, with 11 bases between. The CDR3 spans 13 residues. The CDR3 sequence: CASSTRGRSPLHF. Here the CDR3 DNA reads TGTGCCAGTAGTACTCGGGGACGATCACCCCTCCACTTT.

The genes are TRBV30 and TRBJ2-1, with a tentative D call TRBD2 (6 bases). Germline V gives CDR1 GTSNPN, CDR2 SVGIG (reference sequence). V was clipped by 2 bases and J by 6 bases, with 8 bases between them. This CDR3 region has 12 residues. CDR3 nucleotide sequence: TGTGCCTGGAGTAGGAGGGTCAATGAGCAGTTCTTC. Protein sequence: CAWSRRVNEQFF.

The V call is TRBV10-3, the J call TRBJ1-5; 10 bases match TRBD1. Germline values: CDR1 ENHRY, CDR2 SYGVKD. V dropped 6 bases and J dropped 4; count of bases not matched to a gene: 3. The CDR3 is 14 residues long. The CDR3 bases are TGTGCCATCAGCTGGGACAGGGGAAATCAGCCCCAGCATTTT. Its protein is CAISWDRGNQPQHF.

The V call is TRBV7-9, the J call TRBJ1-5; perhaps TRBD1 as D (5 bases). V gave up 5 bases and J gave up 6 bases, with 17 bases separating them. The CDR3 totals 15 residues. Germline CDR1 SEHNR, CDR2 FQNEAQ (reference sequence). CDR3 coding DNA: TGTGCCAGCAGCGTTGGGGGGGAAGGAGGTCAGCCCCAGCATTTT. It specifies CASSVGGEGGQPQHF. The full variable domain, with the rest looked up from reference TRBV7-9 and TRBJ1-5, is DTGVSQNPRHKITKRGQNVTFRCDPISEHNRLYWYRQTLGQGPEFLTYFQNEAQLEKSRLLSDRFSAERPKGSFSTLEIQRTEQGDSAMYLCASSVGGEGGQPQHFGDGTRLSIL.

V is TRBV25-1 and J is TRBJ1-6; D possibly corresponds to TRBD1 (6 bases). The CDR3 covers 16 residues. Germline CDR1 and CDR2: MGHDK and SYGVNS. V was clipped by 5 bases and J by 0 bases, with 11 bases between them. The CDR3 protein is CASSTGKISYNSPLHF. As DNA, the CDR3 is TGTGCCAGCAGTACAGGGAAAATCTCCTATAATTCACCCCTCCACTTT.

V usage is TRBV7-9 and J usage is TRBJ2-1; TRBD2 aligns across 9 bases. This CDR3 is 15 amino acids long. The junction had 2 bases not matched to a gene; V was cut back by 1 base and J by 4 bases. CDR1 is SEHNR and CDR2 is FQNEAQ in the germline V gene (reference sequence). The chain's CDR3 is CASSLDAGGYNEQFF. In DNA form, the CDR3 reads TGTGCCAGCAGCTTAGACGCGGGGGGGTACAATGAGCAGTTCTTC.